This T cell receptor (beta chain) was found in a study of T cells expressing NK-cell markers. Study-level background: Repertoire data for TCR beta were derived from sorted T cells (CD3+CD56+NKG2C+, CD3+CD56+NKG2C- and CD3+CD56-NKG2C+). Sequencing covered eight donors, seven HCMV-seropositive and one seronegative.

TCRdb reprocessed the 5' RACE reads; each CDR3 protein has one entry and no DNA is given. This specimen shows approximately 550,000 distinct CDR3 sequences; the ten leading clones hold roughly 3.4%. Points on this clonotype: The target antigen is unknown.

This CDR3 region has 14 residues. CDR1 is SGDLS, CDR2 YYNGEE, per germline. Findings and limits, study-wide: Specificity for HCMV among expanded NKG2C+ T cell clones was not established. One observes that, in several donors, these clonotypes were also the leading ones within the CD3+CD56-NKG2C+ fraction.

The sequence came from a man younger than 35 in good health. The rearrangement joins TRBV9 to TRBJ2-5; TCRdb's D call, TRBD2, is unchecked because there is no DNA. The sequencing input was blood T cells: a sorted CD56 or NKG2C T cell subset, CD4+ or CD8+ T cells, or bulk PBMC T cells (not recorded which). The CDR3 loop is CASSANMGRETQYF.